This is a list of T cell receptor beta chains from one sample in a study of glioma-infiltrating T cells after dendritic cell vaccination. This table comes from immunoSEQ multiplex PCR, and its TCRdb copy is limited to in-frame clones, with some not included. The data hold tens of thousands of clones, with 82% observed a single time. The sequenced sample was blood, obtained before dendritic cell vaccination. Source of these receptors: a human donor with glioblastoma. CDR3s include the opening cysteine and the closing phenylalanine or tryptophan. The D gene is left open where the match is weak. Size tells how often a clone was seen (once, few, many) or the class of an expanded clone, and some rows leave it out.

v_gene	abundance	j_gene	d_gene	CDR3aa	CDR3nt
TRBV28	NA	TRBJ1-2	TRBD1	CASSLGTGGLWYGYTF	TGTGCCAGCAGTTTGGGGACAGGGGGCTTGTGGTATGGCTACACCTTC
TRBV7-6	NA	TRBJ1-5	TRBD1	CASSLTRQGQPQHF	TGTGCCAGCAGCTTAACCCGACAGGGGCAGCCCCAGCATTTT
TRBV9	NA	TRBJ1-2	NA	CAVPPPVDYGYGYTF	TGTGCCGTTCCCCCACCGGTGGACTATGGCTATGGCTACACCTTC
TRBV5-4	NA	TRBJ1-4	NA	CASSSSMDWPTNEKLFF	TGTGCCAGCAGCTCATCCATGGACTGGCCTACTAATGAAAAACTGTTTTTT
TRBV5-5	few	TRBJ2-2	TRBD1	CASSPRTGEGELFF	TGTGCCAGCAGCCCCCGGACAGGGGAAGGGGAGCTGTTTTTT
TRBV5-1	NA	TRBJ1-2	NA	CASSLDGGRGYDGYTF	TGCGCCAGCAGCTTGGATGGGGGCAGGGGATATGATGGCTACACCTTC
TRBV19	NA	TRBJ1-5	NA	CASTLDGSVNQPQHF	TGTGCCAGTACCCTAGACGGGAGTGTCAATCAGCCCCAGCATTTT
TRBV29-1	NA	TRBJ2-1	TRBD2	CSGGLVGSYNEQFF	TGCAGCGGGGGACTAGTCGGTTCGTACAATGAGCAGTTCTTC
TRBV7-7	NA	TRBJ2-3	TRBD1	CASSRQGGHTDTQYF	TGTGCCAGCAGCCGACAGGGGGGGCACACAGATACGCAGTATTTT
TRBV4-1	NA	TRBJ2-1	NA	CASSQGTANNEQFF	TGCGCCAGCAGCCAAGGGACAGCGAACAATGAGCAGTTCTTC
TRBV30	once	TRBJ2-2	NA	CAWSVARVGTGELFF	TGTGCCTGGAGTGTAGCTCGGGTGGGCACCGGGGAGCTGTTTTTT
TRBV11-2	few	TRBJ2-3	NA	CASSISQRDTQYF	TGTGCCAGCAGTATTAGCCAGCGGGATACGCAGTATTTT
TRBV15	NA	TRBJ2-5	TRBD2	CATGASGVLKETQYF	TGTGCCACAGGCGCTAGCGGGGTTCTGAAAGAGACCCAGTACTTC
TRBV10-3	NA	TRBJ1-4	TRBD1	CATNTGGAKSNEKLFF	TGTGCCACTAACACAGGGGGCGCGAAGTCTAATGAAAAACTGTTTTTT
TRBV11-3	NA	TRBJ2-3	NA	CASSLTSSTDTQYF	TGTGCCAGCAGCTTAACGAGTAGCACAGATACGCAGTATTTT
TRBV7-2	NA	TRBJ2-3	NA	CASSLGPGSADTQYF	TGTGCCAGCAGCTTAGGTCCGGGGTCGGCAGATACGCAGTATTTT
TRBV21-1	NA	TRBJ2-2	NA	CARRDRGQSKNTGELFF	TGTGCCAGACGGGACAGGGGTCAATCAAAGAACACCGGGGAGCTGTTTTTT
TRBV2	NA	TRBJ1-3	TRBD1	CASRGGLGNTIYF	TGTGCCAGCAGAGGGGGCTTAGGAAACACCATATATTTT
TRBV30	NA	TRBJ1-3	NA	CAWTGMVSGNTIYF	TGTGCCTGGACAGGGATGGTTTCTGGAAACACCATATATTTT
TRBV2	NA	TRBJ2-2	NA	CASSEVLTGELFF	TGTGCCAGCAGTGAAGTCCTCACCGGGGAGCTGTTTTTT
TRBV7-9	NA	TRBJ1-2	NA	CASPEGDTNYGYTF	TGTGCCAGCCCAGAGGGGGATACTAACTATGGCTACACCTTC
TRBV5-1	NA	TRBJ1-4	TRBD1	CASSLDRGSEKLFF	TGCGCCAGCAGCTTGGACAGGGGGAGTGAAAAACTGTTTTTT
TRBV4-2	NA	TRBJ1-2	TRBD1	CASSHYGQGGIYGYTF	TGTGCCAGCAGCCATTACGGACAGGGGGGGATCTATGGCTACACCTTC
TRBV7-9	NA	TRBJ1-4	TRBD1	CASSPGQGVGEKLFF	TGTGCCAGCAGCCCAGGACAGGGGGTCGGCGAAAAACTGTTTTTT
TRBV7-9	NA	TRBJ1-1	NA	CASRVSQGFLSEAFF	TGTGCCAGCAGGGTCTCGCAGGGGTTCTTGTCTGAAGCTTTCTTT
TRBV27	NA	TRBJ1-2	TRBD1	CASSPTAPQGATYGYTF	TGTGCCAGCAGTCCCACAGCCCCCCAGGGGGCCACCTATGGCTACACCTTC
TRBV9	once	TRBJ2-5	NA	CASSVGAGEGETQYF	TGTGCCAGCAGCGTAGGGGCAGGGGAGGGAGAGACCCAGTACTTC
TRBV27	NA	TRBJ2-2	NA	CASSLVHPTGELFF	TGTGCCAGCAGTTTGGTACACCCCACCGGGGAGCTGTTTTTT
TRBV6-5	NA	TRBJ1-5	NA	CASSDTGMDQPQHF	TGTGCCAGCAGTGACACAGGGATGGATCAGCCCCAGCATTTT
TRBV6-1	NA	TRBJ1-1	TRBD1	CASSPGQGKVTEAFF	TGTGCCAGCAGTCCCGGACAGGGAAAGGTCACTGAAGCTTTCTTT
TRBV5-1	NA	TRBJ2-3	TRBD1	CASSQTGTGDTQYF	TGCGCCAGCAGCCAGACAGGGACGGGAGATACGCAGTATTTT
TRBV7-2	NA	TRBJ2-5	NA	CASSLSLSQETQYF	TGTGCCAGCAGCTTATCTCTGTCCCAAGAGACCCAGTACTTC
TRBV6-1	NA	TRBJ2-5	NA	CAGERDTNQETQYF	TGTGCCGGGGAACGGGACACCAACCAAGAGACCCAGTACTTC
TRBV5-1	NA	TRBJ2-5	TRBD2	CASSLISGGRAGETQYF	TGCGCCAGCAGCTTGATTAGCGGGGGCCGAGCGGGGGAGACCCAGTACTTC
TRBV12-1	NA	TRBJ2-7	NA	CASSSSPEEPGQGEKEQYF	TGTGCCAGCAGCTCAAGTCCGGAAGAACCGGGACAGGGGGAAAAAGAGCAGTACTTC
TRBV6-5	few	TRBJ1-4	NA	CASSYSTAATNEKLFF	TGTGCCAGCAGTTACTCTACAGCCGCAACTAATGAAAAACTGTTTTTT
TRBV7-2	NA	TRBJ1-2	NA	CASSSGPGNGYTF	TGTGCCAGCAGCTCCGGCCCGGGGAATGGCTACACCTTC
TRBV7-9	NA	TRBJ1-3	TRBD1	CASSPTRDSYGNTIYF	TGTGCCAGCAGCCCTACCCGGGACAGCTACGGAAACACCATATATTTT
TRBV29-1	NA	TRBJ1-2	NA	CSVEAGTGVYGYTF	TGCAGCGTTGAGGCGGGCACGGGGGTATATGGCTACACCTTC
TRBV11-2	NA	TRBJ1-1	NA	CASSLNARDMNTEAFF	TGTGCCAGCAGCTTAAATGCCAGAGACATGAACACTGAAGCTTTCTTT